This TCR beta chain comes out of a study of human T cells and chemical hapten exposure. TCRdb passed the RACE reads through MiXCR, listing each CDR3 protein once. The sample lists roughly 200,000 distinct CDR3 sequences; about 22% were seen once. Time point given: patch test 1, 2 weeks after DPC sensitization. Treatment defined: therapeutic diphenylcyclopropenone sensitization with weekly scalp DPC. Alopecia patients, 18 to 70 years old and DPC-suitable, served as donors. The CDR3 loop spans 15 amino acids. Germline V CDR1 and CDR2: LNHDA, SQIVND (reference sequence). The germline V and J ends were trimmed by 5 bases and 4 bases, with 18 bases remaining between them.

This receptor was identified in a woman aged 45-59 years with alopecia areata. Some clones in this sample may be carry-over from other donors' samples. This rearrangement joins TRBV19 to TRBJ2-7; D might be TRBD2 (6 bases). Material: whole blood, obtained in connection with sensitization to the hapten diphenylcyclopropenone (DPC). The DNA of the CDR3 is TGTGCCAGTAGTGGTTCCTCGGGGGTCCATTACGAGCAGTACTTC. As protein: CASSGSSGVHYEQYF.